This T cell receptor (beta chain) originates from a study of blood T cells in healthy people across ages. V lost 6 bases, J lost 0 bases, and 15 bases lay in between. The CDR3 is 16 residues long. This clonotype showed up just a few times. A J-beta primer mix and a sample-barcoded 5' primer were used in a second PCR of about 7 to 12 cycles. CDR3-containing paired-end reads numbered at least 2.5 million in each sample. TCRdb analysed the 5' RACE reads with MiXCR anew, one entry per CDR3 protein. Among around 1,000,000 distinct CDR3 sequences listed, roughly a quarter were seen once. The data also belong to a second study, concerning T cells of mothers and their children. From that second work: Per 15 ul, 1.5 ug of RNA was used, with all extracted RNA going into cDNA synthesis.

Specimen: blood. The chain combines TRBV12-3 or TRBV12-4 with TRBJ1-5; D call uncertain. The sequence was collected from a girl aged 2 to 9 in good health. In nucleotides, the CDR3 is TGTGCCAGCAGCTCCCTTAGGCGGAATAGCAATCAGCCCCAGCATTTT. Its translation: CASSSLRRNSNQPQHF.